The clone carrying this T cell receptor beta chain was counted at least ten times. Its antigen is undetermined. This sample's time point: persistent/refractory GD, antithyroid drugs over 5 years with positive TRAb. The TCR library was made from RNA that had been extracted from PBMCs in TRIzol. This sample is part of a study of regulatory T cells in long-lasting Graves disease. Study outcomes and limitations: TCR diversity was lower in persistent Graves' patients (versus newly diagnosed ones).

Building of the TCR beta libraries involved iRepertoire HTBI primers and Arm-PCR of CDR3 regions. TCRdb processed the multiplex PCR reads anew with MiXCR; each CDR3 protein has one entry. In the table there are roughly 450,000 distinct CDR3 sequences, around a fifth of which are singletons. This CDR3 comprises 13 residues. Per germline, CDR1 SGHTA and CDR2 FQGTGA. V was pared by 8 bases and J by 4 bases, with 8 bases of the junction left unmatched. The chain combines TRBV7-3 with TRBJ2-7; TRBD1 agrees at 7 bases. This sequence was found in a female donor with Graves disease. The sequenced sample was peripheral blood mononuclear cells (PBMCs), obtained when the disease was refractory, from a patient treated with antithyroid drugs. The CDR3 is CASAQGSTYEQYF. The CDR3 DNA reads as TGTGCCAGCGCACAGGGGTCAACATACGAGCAGTACTTC.